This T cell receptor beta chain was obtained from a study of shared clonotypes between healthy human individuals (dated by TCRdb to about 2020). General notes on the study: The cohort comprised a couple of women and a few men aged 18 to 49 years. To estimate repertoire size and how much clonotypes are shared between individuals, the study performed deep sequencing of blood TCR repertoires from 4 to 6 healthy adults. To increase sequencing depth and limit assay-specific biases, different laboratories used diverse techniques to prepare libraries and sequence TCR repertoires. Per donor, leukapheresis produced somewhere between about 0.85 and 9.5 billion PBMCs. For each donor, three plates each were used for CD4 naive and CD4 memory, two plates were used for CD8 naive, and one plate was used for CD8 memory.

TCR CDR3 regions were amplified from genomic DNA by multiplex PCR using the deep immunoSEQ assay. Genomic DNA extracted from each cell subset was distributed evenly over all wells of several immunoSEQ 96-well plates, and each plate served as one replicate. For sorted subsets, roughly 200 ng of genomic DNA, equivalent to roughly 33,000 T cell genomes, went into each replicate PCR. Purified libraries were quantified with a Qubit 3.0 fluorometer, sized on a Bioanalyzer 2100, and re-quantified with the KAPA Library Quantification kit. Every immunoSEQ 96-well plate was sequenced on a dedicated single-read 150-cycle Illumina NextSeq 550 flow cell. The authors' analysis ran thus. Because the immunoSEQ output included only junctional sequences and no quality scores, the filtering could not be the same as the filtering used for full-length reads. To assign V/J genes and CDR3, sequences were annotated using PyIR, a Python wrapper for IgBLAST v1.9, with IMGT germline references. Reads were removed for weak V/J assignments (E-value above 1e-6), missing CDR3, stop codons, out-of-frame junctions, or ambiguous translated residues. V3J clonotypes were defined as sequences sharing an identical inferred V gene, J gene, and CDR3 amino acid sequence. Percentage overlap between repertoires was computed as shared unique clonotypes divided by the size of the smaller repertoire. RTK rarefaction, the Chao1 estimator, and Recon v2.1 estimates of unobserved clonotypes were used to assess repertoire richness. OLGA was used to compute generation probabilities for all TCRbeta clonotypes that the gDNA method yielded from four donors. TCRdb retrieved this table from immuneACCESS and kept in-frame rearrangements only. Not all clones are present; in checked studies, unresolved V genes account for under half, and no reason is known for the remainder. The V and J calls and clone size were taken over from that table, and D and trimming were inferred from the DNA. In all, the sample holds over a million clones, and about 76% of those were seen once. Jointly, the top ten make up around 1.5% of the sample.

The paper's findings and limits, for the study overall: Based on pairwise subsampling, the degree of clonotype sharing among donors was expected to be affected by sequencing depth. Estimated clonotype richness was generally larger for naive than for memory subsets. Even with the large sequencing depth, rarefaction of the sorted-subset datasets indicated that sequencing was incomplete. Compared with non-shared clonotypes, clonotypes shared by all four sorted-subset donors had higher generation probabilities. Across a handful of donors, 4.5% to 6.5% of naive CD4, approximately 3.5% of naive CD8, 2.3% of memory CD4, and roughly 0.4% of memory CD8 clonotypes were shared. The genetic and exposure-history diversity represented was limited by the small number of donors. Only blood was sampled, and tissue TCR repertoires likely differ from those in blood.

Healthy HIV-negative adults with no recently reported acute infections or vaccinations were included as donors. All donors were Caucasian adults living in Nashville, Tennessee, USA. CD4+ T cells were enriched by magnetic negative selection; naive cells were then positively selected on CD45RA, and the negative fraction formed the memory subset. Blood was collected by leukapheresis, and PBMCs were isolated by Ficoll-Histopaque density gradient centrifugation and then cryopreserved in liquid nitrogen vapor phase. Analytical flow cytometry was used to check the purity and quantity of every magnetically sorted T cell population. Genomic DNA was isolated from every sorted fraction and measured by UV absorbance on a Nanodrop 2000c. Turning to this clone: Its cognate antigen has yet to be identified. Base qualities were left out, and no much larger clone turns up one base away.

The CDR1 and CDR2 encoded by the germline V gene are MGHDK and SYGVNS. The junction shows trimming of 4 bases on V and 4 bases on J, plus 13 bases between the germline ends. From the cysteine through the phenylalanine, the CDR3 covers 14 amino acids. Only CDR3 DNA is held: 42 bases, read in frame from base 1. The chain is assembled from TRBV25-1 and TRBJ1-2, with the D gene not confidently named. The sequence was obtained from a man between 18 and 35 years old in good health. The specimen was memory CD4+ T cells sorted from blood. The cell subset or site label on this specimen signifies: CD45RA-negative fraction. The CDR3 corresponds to CASSGGATIYGYTF. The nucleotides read TGTGCCAGCAGTGGGGGAGCGACCATCTATGGCTACACCTTC.